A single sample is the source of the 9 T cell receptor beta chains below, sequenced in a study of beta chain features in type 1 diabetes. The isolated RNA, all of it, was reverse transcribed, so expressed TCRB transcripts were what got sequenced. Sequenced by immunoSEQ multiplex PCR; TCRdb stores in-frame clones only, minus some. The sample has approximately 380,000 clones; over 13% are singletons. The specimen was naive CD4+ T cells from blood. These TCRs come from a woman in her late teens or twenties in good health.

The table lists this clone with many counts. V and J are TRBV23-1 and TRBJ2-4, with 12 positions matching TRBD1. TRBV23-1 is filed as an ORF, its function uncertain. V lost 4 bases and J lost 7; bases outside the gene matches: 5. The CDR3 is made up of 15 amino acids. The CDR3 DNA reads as TGCGCCAGCAGTCGGGGACAGGGGGCGATGAACATTCAGTACTTC. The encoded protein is CASSRGQGAMNIQYF.

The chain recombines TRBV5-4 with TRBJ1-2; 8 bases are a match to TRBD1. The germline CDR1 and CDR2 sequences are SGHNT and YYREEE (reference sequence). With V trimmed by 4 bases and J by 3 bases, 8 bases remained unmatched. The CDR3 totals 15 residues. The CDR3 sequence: CASSLDRGQYYGYTF. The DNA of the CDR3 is TGTGCCAGCAGCCTCGACAGGGGACAGTACTATGGCTACACCTTC.

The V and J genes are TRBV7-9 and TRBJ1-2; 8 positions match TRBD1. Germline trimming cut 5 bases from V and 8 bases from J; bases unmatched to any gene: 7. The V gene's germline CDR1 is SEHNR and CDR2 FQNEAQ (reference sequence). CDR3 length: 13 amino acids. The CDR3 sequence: CASSLMDREGYTF. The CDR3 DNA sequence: TGTGCCAGCAGCCTGATGGACAGGGAAGGCTACACCTTC.

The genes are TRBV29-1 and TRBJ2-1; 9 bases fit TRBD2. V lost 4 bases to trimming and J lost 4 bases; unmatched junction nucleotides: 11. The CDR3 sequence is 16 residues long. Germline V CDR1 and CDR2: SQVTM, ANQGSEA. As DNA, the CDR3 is TGCAGCGTTGTCTTCCTTTCTAGCGGGGTATACAATGAGCAGTTCTTC. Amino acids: CSVVFLSSGVYNEQFF.

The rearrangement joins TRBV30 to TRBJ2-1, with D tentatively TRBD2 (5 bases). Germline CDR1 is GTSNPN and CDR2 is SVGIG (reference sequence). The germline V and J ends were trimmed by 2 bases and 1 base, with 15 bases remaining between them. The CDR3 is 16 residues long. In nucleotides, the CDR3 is TGTGCCTGGAGTCCCATCGAGGGAGCGTCCTACAATGAGCAGTTCTTC. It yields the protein CAWSPIEGASYNEQFF.

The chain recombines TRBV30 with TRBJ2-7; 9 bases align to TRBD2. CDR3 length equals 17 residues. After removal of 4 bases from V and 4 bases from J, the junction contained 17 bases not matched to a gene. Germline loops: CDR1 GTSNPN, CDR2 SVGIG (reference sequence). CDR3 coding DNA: TGTGCCTGGAATCCCCCAAATCAGTATAGCGGGAGATACGAGCAGTACTTC. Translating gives CAWNPPNQYSGRYEQYF.

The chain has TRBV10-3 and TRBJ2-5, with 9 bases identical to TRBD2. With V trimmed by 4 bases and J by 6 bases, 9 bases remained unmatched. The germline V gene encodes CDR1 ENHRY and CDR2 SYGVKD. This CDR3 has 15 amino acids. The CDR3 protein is CAISGGGSGSKTQYF. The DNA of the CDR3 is TGTGCCATCAGTGGAGGGGGTAGCGGGAGTAAGACCCAGTACTTC.

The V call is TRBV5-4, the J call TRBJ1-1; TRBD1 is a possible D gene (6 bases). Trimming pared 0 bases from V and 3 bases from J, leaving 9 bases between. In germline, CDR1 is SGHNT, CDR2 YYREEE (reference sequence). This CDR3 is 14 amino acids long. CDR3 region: CASSLAGVYTEAFF. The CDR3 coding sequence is TGTGCCAGCAGCTTGGCAGGGGTTTACACTGAAGCTTTCTTT.

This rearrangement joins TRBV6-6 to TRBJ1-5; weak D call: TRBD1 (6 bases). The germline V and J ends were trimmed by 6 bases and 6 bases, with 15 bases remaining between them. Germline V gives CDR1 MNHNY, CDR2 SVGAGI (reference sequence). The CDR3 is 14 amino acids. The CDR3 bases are TGTGCCAGCAGCTCAGGGGAGCGGGGTCAGCCCCAGCATTTT. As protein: CASSSGERGQPQHF.